These 14 T cell receptor beta chains were all obtained from the same sample, sequenced in a study of T cells in tuberculosis. Libraries were prepared by immunoSEQ multiplex PCR; TCRdb keeps only in-frame clonotypes and omits some of them. The sample yields 30,000 to 45,000 clones, 93% seen once. Input material: PBMCs. The receptors were gathered from a donor aged 10-35 years with latent tuberculosis or without tuberculosis infection.

The chain combines TRBV29-1 with TRBJ2-7; TRBD1 might be the D (6 bases). Germline-derived CDR1 and CDR2 are SQVTM and ANQGSEA. Trimming removed 3 bases from V and 2 bases from J, with 14 bases in between. The CDR3 contains 14 residues. CDR3 loop: CSVDEQGPTYEQYF. The DNA for the CDR3 is TGCAGCGTTGATGAACAGGGCCCAACCTACGAGCAGTACTTC.

J is TRBJ1-5 and V is TRBV6-5; D call uncertain. CDR1 MNHEY and CDR2 SVGAGI come from the germline V gene. The CDR3 is made up of 15 amino acids. The V and J ends lost 0 bases and 6 bases respectively, with 12 bases between them. CDR3 amino acids: CASSYSSGSGQPQHF. CDR3 sequence (DNA): TGTGCCAGCAGTTACTCGTCGGGGTCGGGTCAGCCCCAGCATTTT.

V is TRBV7-9 and J is TRBJ2-7, with 10 nucleotides matching TRBD2. Trimming at V came to 4 bases and at J to 0 bases, leaving 6 bases not matched to a gene. The CDR3 spans 16 residues. Germline V CDR1 and CDR2: SEHNR, FQNEAQ (reference sequence). Here the CDR3 reads CASSSHSGGGSYEQYF. The CDR3 coding sequence is TGTGCCAGCAGCTCGCACAGCGGGGGGGGCTCCTACGAGCAGTACTTC.

This clone was picked up one time. The genes are TRBV5-1 and TRBJ1-1; TRBD1 aligns across 9 bases. CDR3 length: 14 amino acids. Germline V gives CDR1 SGHRS, CDR2 YFSETQ. Trimming removed 7 bases from V and 5 bases from J; junction bases left unmatched: 9. The CDR3: CASGEGTGYTEAFF. DNA of the CDR3: TGCGCCAGCGGGGAGGGGACAGGGTATACTGAAGCTTTCTTT. Filled out from reference TRBV5-1 and TRBJ1-1, the complete variable domain reads KAGVTQTPRYLIKTRGQQVTLSCSPISGHRSVSWYQQTPGQGLQFLFEYFSETQRNKGNFPGRFSGRQFSNSRSEMNVSTLELGDSALYLCASGEGTGYTEAFFGQGTRLTVV.

The V call is TRBV15, the J call TRBJ1-6, with unresolved D. The CDR3 contains 14 residues. Trimming took off 0 bases at V and 8 bases at J, with 8 bases between the two ends. Germline-derived CDR1 and CDR2 are LNHNV and YYDKDF (reference sequence). The CDR3 DNA is TGTGCCACCAGCAGAGATAAGGCGGATTCACCCCTCCACTTT. This codes for CATSRDKADSPLHF.

This clone was counted between two and nine times. The chain recombines TRBV9 with TRBJ1-5; no clear D. Between the trimmed V and J ends, which lost 0 bases and 4 bases, there was a span of 8 bases. Per germline, CDR1 SGDLS and CDR2 YYNGEE. The CDR3 has 14 amino acids. The CDR3 sequence: CASSVAGQNQPQHF. In nucleotides, the CDR3 is TGTGCCAGCAGCGTAGCTGGCCAAAATCAGCCCCAGCATTTT. Based on the CDR3 plus reference TRBV9 and TRBJ1-5, the full variable domain is DSGVTQTPKHLITATGQRVTLRCSPRSGDLSVYWYQQSLDQGLQFLIQYYNGEERAKGNILERFSAQQFPDLHSELNLSSLELGDSALYFCASSVAGQNQPQHFGDGTRLSIL.

This chain connects TRBV5-1 to TRBJ2-7; D not certain. The CDR3 extends over 14 amino acids. Trimming pared 1 base from V and 3 bases from J, leaving 11 bases between. Looked up from germline, CDR1 is SGHRS and CDR2 is YFSETQ. The CDR3 reads CASSLLTRSYEQYF. CDR3 nucleotide sequence: TGCGCCAGCAGCTTGTTAACCAGAAGCTACGAGCAGTACTTC.

This clone has a single count. The chain employs TRBV29-1 and TRBJ1-2, with TRBD1 matching over 8 bases. V shed 7 bases and J 3 bases; nucleotides not matched to a gene: 7. Germline V lookup: CDR1 SQVTM, CDR2 ANQGSEA. The CDR3 runs to 13 residues. CDR3 in amino acids: CSARQGWDYGYTF. As DNA, the CDR3 is TGCAGCGCCAGACAGGGGTGGGACTATGGCTACACCTTC.

The chain carries TRBV7-8 and TRBJ1-1, with 8 positions matching TRBD1. V lost 5 bases to trimming and J lost 5 bases; unmatched junction nucleotides: 10. The CDR3 sequence is 15 residues long. Germline V CDR1 and CDR2: SGHVS, FQNEAQ. The CDR3 loop reads CASSNSRTGLTEAFF. The DNA for the CDR3 is TGTGCCAGCAGCAATTCTAGGACAGGGCTAACTGAAGCTTTCTTT.

In DNA, the CDR3 is TGTGCCAGCAGCGCCTACGATAGGGAGACAGGGGAATGTGGCTACACCTTC. Its protein product is CASSAYDRETGECGYTF. This sequence joins TRBV9 and TRBJ1-2; 8 nucleotides match TRBD1. Germline V gene data show CDR1 as SGDLS and CDR2 as YYNGEE. With V trimmed by 3 bases and J by 7 bases, 17 bases remained unmatched. The CDR3 totals 17 residues.

The chain uses TRBV6-1 and TRBJ2-5; a possible D gene is TRBD1 (5 bases). V lost 2 bases and J 1 base, leaving 14 bases between the germline ends. Germline V CDR1 and CDR2: MNHNS, SASEGT. This CDR3 comprises 16 residues. This chain's CDR3 is CASSEWLVGAQETQYF. The CDR3 DNA follows: TGTGCCAGCAGTGAATGGTTGGTAGGGGCCCAAGAGACCCAGTACTTC.

This chain connects TRBV5-8 to TRBJ2-3, with D perhaps matching TRBD2 (6 bases). Trimming removed 4 bases from V and 6 bases from J, with 18 bases in between. Germline assignment: CDR1 SGHTS and CDR2 YDEGEE. The CDR3 extends over 15 amino acids. CDR3 region: CASSRLGGVADTQYF. Here the CDR3 DNA reads TGTGCCAGCAGCCGATTAGGCGGGGTGGCGGATACGCAGTATTTT.

V gene TRBV6-4 combines with J gene TRBJ1-2; 8 positions agree with TRBD1. CDR1 MRHNA and CDR2 SNTAGT come from the germline V gene. The V gene end was trimmed by 2 bases and the J gene end by 4 bases; junction bases not matched to a gene: 0. The CDR3 spans 13 residues. DNA of the CDR3: TGTGCCAGCAGTGACACAGGGGGCTATGGCTACACCTTC. Residues: CASSDTGGYGYTF.

The chain has TRBV5-6 and TRBJ1-2; D uncertain. Trimming cost V 6 bases and J 2 bases, with 17 bases left between them. From germline, CDR1 is SGHDT and CDR2 YYEEEE. There are 15 residues in the CDR3. The CDR3 protein is CASISIPRGNYGYTF. The CDR3 coding sequence is TGTGCCAGCATCTCGATACCCCGGGGAAACTATGGCTACACCTTC.